The TCR beta chain under discussion was sequenced for a study of T cells in Graves' hyperthyroidism and ophthalmopathy. Whole-study results and caveats: The model predicted ophthalmopathy a median around 6 months before onset. Most clonotypes that expanded in the thyroid above 0.001 also showed up in blood.

Diagnosing involved the use of clinical symptoms, serum thyroxine and TRAb, thyroid ultrasound and orbital computed tomography. PBMCs came from about 10 ml fresh peripheral blood. Germline V lookup: CDR1 PRHDT, CDR2 FYEKMQ (reference sequence). V dropped 4 bases and J dropped 2 bases, with 18 bases sitting between them. The CDR3 consists of 16 residues. Amplification targeted TCR beta CDR3 regions from RNA transcripts. The study used the HTBI primer set for a first-round RT-PCR of the TCR CDR3. TCRdb called the multiplex PCR reads again in MiXCR, with one record for every CDR3 protein. The table lists roughly 420,000 distinct CDR3 sequences, around 16% of them singletons. This clonotype was picked up many times. Antigen: not known.

The chain has TRBV13 and TRBJ2-7; D may be TRBD1 or TRBD2 (7 bases each). This clonotype was obtained from a woman aged 18-29 years with Graves' hyperthyroidism. What was sequenced was blood. This CDR3 is CASSSTGKGRAYEQYF. The CDR3 nucleotides are TGTGCCAGCAGCTCGACAGGGAAGGGGAGGGCCTACGAGCAGTACTTC.